Below are 29 T cell receptor beta chains sequenced from a single sample in a study of blood T cell repertoires in COVID-19. Using immunoSEQ multiplex PCR, the repertoire was profiled, and TCRdb retains in-frame clones only, with some absent. The table has fewer than 200,000 clones, 70% to 85% seen once. Sequencing used peripheral blood. The receptors come from a man between 60 and 70 years old who had recovered from COVID-19.

This clone was seen a single time. The chain is built from TRBV7-9 and TRBJ2-7; D unresolved. Germline CDR1 is SEHNR and CDR2 is FQNEAQ (reference sequence). The CDR3 length is 15 residues. Trimming pared 5 bases from V and 6 bases from J, leaving 20 bases between. CDR3 bases: TGTGCCAGCAGCCCTGACCTTGACGGTGGGCTCGAGCAGTACTTC. This encodes CASSPDLDGGLEQYF.

This clone was found a few times. The chain couples TRBV12-3 or TRBV12-4 to TRBJ1-6; no clear D. V gave up 6 bases and J gave up 6 bases, with 6 bases separating them. The CDR3 has 12 amino acids. The CDR3 sequence: CASSPINSPLHF. CDR3 bases: TGTGCCAGCAGCCCCATTAATTCACCCCTCCACTTT.

This clone is a singleton in its sample. In DNA form, the CDR3 reads TGTGCCAGTAGTGACAGGGCCTCCCATGCTAATGAAAAACTGTTTTTT. It specifies CASSDRASHANEKLFF. V is TRBV19 and J is TRBJ1-4; 7 nucleotides align to TRBD1. With V trimmed by 5 bases and J by 3 bases, 9 bases remained unmatched. From germline, CDR1 is LNHDA and CDR2 SQIVND (reference sequence). This CDR3 region has 16 residues.

V and J are TRBV4-3 and TRBJ2-3, with D possibly being TRBD1 (5 bases). CDR1 and CDR2 from the germline V gene are LGHNA and YSLEER. This CDR3 is built from 13 residues. Trimming stripped 0 bases from V and 4 bases from J, with 5 bases between. As DNA, the CDR3 is TGCGCCAGCAGCCAAGAAGGGGCAGATACGCAGTATTTT. It specifies CASSQEGADTQYF.

The chain employs TRBV7-3 and TRBJ2-1; TRBD2 might be the D (6 bases). Trimming removed 2 bases from V and 5 bases from J, with 16 bases in between. Per the germline V gene, CDR1 is SGHTA and CDR2 is FQGTGA. This CDR3 comprises 16 residues. CDR3 region: CASSLWGTSGNNEQFF. DNA for the CDR3: TGTGCCAGCAGCTTATGGGGGACTTCGGGCAACAATGAGCAGTTCTTC.

The gene calls are TRBV4-2 and TRBJ1-4; a weak D match, TRBD1 (6 bases). The CDR3 is made up of 17 amino acids. Germline CDR1 is LGHNA and CDR2 is YNFKEQ. The germline V and J ends were trimmed by 0 bases and 5 bases, with 16 bases remaining between them. CDR3 loop: CASSQDPFRGGNEKLFF. In nucleotides, the CDR3 is TGTGCCAGCAGCCAAGATCCCTTCAGGGGTGGAAATGAAAAACTGTTTTTT.

V and J are TRBV6-2 or TRBV6-3 and TRBJ2-7; TRBD2 agrees at 7 bases. The CDR3 covers 17 residues. Germline V CDR1 and CDR2: MNHEY, SVGEGT. Losses at the gene ends were 5 bases for V and 1 base for J; bases not matched to a gene: 14. The CDR3 nucleotides are TGTGCCAGCAGTCGTAGGAGCGGGGCCGGCAGATCCTACGAGCAGTACTTC. It specifies CASSRRSGAGRSYEQYF.

This clone was detected once. The genes are TRBV6-5 and TRBJ1-1; perhaps TRBD1 as D (5 bases). This CDR3 region has 14 residues. V lost 2 bases, J lost 2 bases, and 9 bases lay in between. Germline V gene sequence: CDR1 MNHEY, CDR2 SVGAGI. The CDR3 loop reads CASSYGAGNTEAFF. CDR3 nucleotides: TGTGCCAGCAGTTACGGGGCAGGCAACACTGAAGCTTTCTTT.

The gene calls are TRBV27 and TRBJ2-1, with TRBD1 as a possible D gene (5 bases). The CDR3 has 14 residues. Trimming stripped 7 bases from V and 4 bases from J, with 14 bases between. Germline-derived CDR1 and CDR2 are MNHEY and SMNVEV (reference sequence). In DNA form, the CDR3 reads TGTGCCAGCACATCCCCACCAGGGTACAATGAGCAGTTCTTC. Residues: CASTSPPGYNEQFF.

CDR3 DNA sequence: TGCGCCAGCAGCGAGACAGGGGCTGGAAACACCATATATTTT. Protein: CASSETGAGNTIYF. The chain uses TRBV5-1 and TRBJ1-3; TRBD1 matches 8 bases. Germline V gene lookup returns CDR1 SGHRS and CDR2 YFSETQ. CDR3 length equals 14 residues. Trimming cost V 4 bases and J 2 bases; bases outside gene matches: 2.

The rearrangement uses TRBV15 and TRBJ1-2, with TRBD1 as a possible D gene (5 bases). Germline V gives CDR1 LNHNV, CDR2 YYDKDF (reference sequence). CDR3 size: 17 residues. Trimming took off 1 base at V and 5 bases at J, with 20 bases between the two ends. CDR3 sequence (DNA): TGTGCCACCAGCAGAGGAGTGCAGGGAGGTTTTGGGTATGGCTACACCTTC. Translating it yields CATSRGVQGGFGYGYTF.

The chain couples TRBV12-5 to TRBJ2-3; 8 bases fit TRBD2. Germline CDR1 LGHNT, CDR2 FRNRAP. The CDR3 is 13 amino acids. The junction had 8 bases not matched to a gene; V was cut back by 11 bases and J by 4 bases. Written as DNA, the CDR3 is TGTGCTGGGGGTAGCGGGGTAGCAGATACGCAGTATTTT. Encoded protein: CAGGSGVADTQYF.

The CDR3 DNA is TGTGCCATCAGTGATCCGGGGGTTTACACCGGGGAGCTGTTTTTT. Translated: CAISDPGVYTGELFF. V and J are TRBV10-3 and TRBJ2-2; possibly TRBD2 for D (6 bases). This CDR3 has 15 residues. V was clipped by 3 bases and J by 3 bases, with 11 bases between them. Germline assignment: CDR1 ENHRY and CDR2 SYGVKD.

The genes are TRBV27 and TRBJ1-5; 7 bases agree with TRBD1. Per germline, CDR1 MNHEY and CDR2 SMNVEV (reference sequence). Losses at the gene ends were 5 bases for V and 6 bases for J; bases not matched to a gene: 7. CDR3 length: 14 residues. The CDR3 coding sequence is TGTGCCAGCAGTACCGGACAGGAGCTTCAGCCCCAGCATTTT. It translates to CASSTGQELQPQHF.

The rearrangement links TRBV7-2 to TRBJ1-4; perhaps TRBD1 as D (6 bases). CDR3 length: 14 residues. The V gene's germline CDR1 is SGHTA and CDR2 FQGNSA. Trimming took 2 bases from V and 3 from J, leaving 7 bases between them. Here the CDR3 reads CASSLRQANEKLFF. The CDR3 nucleotides are TGTGCCAGCAGCTTAAGACAGGCTAATGAAAAACTGTTTTTT.

The chain couples TRBV29-1 to TRBJ2-1, with 12 bases that match TRBD2. Trimming cost V 4 bases and J 9 bases; bases outside gene matches: 4. From germline, CDR1 is SQVTM and CDR2 ANQGSEA. The CDR3 covers 13 residues. CDR3: CSVVSSGGVEQFF. The CDR3 DNA is TGCAGCGTTGTTTCTAGCGGGGGGGTTGAGCAGTTCTTC.

This clone appeared a single time. The rearrangement uses TRBV6-6 and TRBJ2-2; 8 bases match TRBD2. V dropped 10 bases and J dropped 1; count of bases not matched to a gene: 8. The CDR3 spans 15 residues. Germline loops: CDR1 MNHNY, CDR2 SVGAGI (reference sequence). The CDR3 region has the DNA TGTGCCATCTACCTCGGGGGGGAGAACACCGGGGAGCTGTTTTTT. Protein sequence: CAIYLGGENTGELFF.

V and J are TRBV5-6 and TRBJ2-5; TRBD1 aligns across 10 bases. This CDR3 has 16 amino acids. V shed 4 bases, J shed 0 bases, and the junction held 6 bases outside the gene matches. Germline values: CDR1 SGHDT, CDR2 YYEEEE. The CDR3 spells CASSLPGQGYQETQYF. DNA of the CDR3: TGTGCCAGCAGCCTACCGGGACAGGGGTACCAAGAGACCCAGTACTTC.

The V and J genes are TRBV6-5 and TRBJ1-6, with 8 bases identical to TRBD1. V lost 4 bases to trimming and J lost 7 bases; unmatched junction nucleotides: 6. CDR1 is MNHEY and CDR2 is SVGAGI in the germline V gene. CDR3 size: 15 residues. DNA of the CDR3: TGTGCCAGCAGTTCTCGGACAGGGACGAATTCACCCCTCCACTTT. This encodes CASSSRTGTNSPLHF.

This chain links TRBV19 with TRBJ2-5, with 7 bases that match TRBD2. The CDR3 contains 15 residues. The germline CDR1 and CDR2 sequences are LNHDA and SQIVND (reference sequence). The trim removed 1 base at V and 2 bases at J, leaving 4 bases unmatched. The CDR3 DNA is TGTGCCAGTAGTATAGGGGGAGGGCTACAAGAGACCCAGTACTTC. Protein sequence: CASSIGGGLQETQYF.

This clone has a single count. V gene TRBV6-6 combines with J gene TRBJ2-5, with D possibly matching TRBD1 (5 bases). Germline V CDR1 and CDR2: MNHNY, SVGAGI (reference sequence). The CDR3 is 12 residues long. Deletions cut 5 bases from V and 5 bases from J, with 9 bases between. The CDR3 DNA reads TGTGCCAGCAGTACCCCAGGGGAGACCCAGTACTTC. Translation gives CASSTPGETQYF.

This clone was counted only a few times. V and J are TRBV5-1 and TRBJ1-3, with D perhaps matching TRBD1 (6 bases). Germline values: CDR1 SGHRS, CDR2 YFSETQ. This CDR3 spans 14 amino acids. Trimming removed 4 bases from V and 8 bases from J, with 16 bases in between. This chain's CDR3 is CASSLGQKEDTIYF. DNA for the CDR3: TGCGCCAGCAGCCTAGGACAGAAAGAGGACACCATATATTTT.

The chain couples TRBV11-3 to TRBJ2-5; 10 bases fit TRBD1. Germline CDR1 SGHNT, CDR2 YENEEA. Trimming took 6 bases from V and 1 from J; bases not matched to a gene: 5. CDR3 length equals 15 residues. The CDR3 coding sequence is TGTGCCAGCAGTCCCGGACAGGGGGTCCAAGAGACCCAGTACTTC. Translated: CASSPGQGVQETQYF.

This sequence joins TRBV30 and TRBJ2-7, with 9 bases that match TRBD1. This CDR3 has 14 amino acids. In germline, CDR1 is GTSNPN, CDR2 SVGIG (reference sequence). After removal of 5 bases from V and 1 base from J, the junction contained 6 bases not matched to a gene. CDR3 sequence reads: CAWATGTGSYEQYF. The CDR3 DNA reads as TGTGCCTGGGCCACCGGGACAGGGTCCTACGAGCAGTACTTC.

The V gene is TRBV3-1 (or the pseudogene TRBV3-2), the J gene TRBJ1-2, with D possibly being TRBD1 (6 bases). Germline CDR1 and CDR2: LGHDT and YNNKEL (reference sequence). This CDR3 is 15 amino acids long. Trimming removed 6 bases at V and 4 bases at J, with 18 bases between. DNA for the CDR3: TGTGCCAGCAGTCCCCAGGCAGGGGCCGGCTATGGCTACACCTTC. It yields the protein CASSPQAGAGYGYTF.

J is TRBJ1-4 and V is TRBV6-5; D might be TRBD1 (5 bases). The germline V gene encodes CDR1 MNHEY and CDR2 SVGAGI. V was trimmed by 6 bases and J by 6 bases, leaving 14 bases between them. The CDR3 consists of 14 residues. CDR3 amino acids: CASRQSGGDEKLFF. The CDR3, as DNA: TGTGCCAGCAGGCAAAGTGGAGGGGATGAAAAACTGTTTTTT.

The chain recombines TRBV2 with TRBJ1-2; TRBD1 aligns across 10 bases. The CDR3 spans 16 residues. Trimming cost V 2 bases and J 6 bases; bases outside gene matches: 9. Germline CDR1 SNHLY, CDR2 FYNNEI. In DNA, the CDR3 is TGTGCCAGCAGTGAAAACCTAAGGGACAGGGGACATGGCTACACCTTC. Its protein product is CASSENLRDRGHGYTF.

The chain uses TRBV19 and TRBJ2-7; D perhaps matches TRBD2 (5 bases). The V end was cut by 7 bases, the J end by 3 bases, with 19 bases between. CDR1 LNHDA and CDR2 SQIVND come from the germline V gene (reference sequence). The CDR3 has 15 residues. The CDR3 is CASTQRALNDYEQYF. CDR3 coding DNA: TGTGCCAGTACCCAGAGGGCCCTCAATGACTACGAGCAGTACTTC.

This chain connects TRBV18 to TRBJ1-1, with D hard to call. The CDR3 spans 13 residues. The germline V gene has CDR1 KGHSH and CDR2 LQKENI. V was clipped by 5 bases and J by 3 bases, with 10 bases between them. As DNA, the CDR3 is TGTGCCAGCTCATCGGCCGGGGACACTGAAGCTTTCTTT. Amino acid sequence: CASSSAGDTEAFF.